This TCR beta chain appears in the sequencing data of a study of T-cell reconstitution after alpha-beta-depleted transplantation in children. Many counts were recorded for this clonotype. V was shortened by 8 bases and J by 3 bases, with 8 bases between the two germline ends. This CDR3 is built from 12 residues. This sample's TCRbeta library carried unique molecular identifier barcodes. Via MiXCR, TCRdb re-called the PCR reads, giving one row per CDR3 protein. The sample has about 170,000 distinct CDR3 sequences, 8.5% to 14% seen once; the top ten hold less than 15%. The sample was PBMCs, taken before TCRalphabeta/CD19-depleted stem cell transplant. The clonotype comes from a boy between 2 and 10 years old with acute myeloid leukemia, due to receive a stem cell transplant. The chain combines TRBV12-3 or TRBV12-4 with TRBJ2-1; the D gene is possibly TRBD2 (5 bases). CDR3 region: CASGRDYNEQFF. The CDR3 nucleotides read TGTGCCAGCGGCCGGGACTACAATGAGCAGTTCTTC.